Sequencing of this TCR beta chain was carried out in a study of blood T cell repertoires in COVID-19. Study summary: The United States, Italy and Spain were the sources of the acute and convalescent COVID-19 samples. PBMCs, B-cell-depleted T cells, or T cells were the source of the cDNA or gDNA that made up the material.

V was clipped by 0 bases and J by 2 bases; unmatched bases: 8. This CDR3 has 17 residues. Germline V gives CDR1 MNHEY, CDR2 SVGEGT. TCRdb keeps only in-frame clones here, not all; method: immunoSEQ multiplex PCR. Among under 200,000 clones listed, more than 75% were seen once. The clonotype comes from a man aged 35 to 55 with active or convalescent COVID-19. The sample consisted of peripheral blood. The V call is TRBV6-2 or TRBV6-3, the J call TRBJ2-3, with 7 bases aligning to TRBD2. CDR3 amino acids: CASSYSPGGLLTDTQYF. The CDR3 DNA reads as TGTGCCAGCAGTTACTCGCCGGGAGGACTCCTCACAGATACGCAGTATTTT.